The sequence of this T cell receptor (beta chain) was determined in a study of OX40 agonist ivuxolimab in advanced cancers. Details on this clone: Its antigen is not identified.

The CDR3 totals 19 residues. The germline gives CDR1 SNHLY, CDR2 FYNNEI. The V end was cut by 6 bases, the J end by 4 bases, with 28 bases between. Produced via immunoSEQ multiplex PCR; TCRdb's table is partial and in-frame only. This sample has 41,000 or so clones; about 90% occur once, and the top ten carry under 4%. General study findings and limits: Partial responders at 0.1-3.0 mg/kg had among the lowest clonal expansion.

Sequencing was performed on CD4+ or CD8+ T cells sorted from blood, taken in a trial of the OX40 agonist ivuxolimab. The receptor's source is an adult with an advanced solid tumor such as melanoma, head and neck, liver or kidney cancer. V gene TRBV2 combines with J gene TRBJ2-1; a weak D match, TRBD2 (6 bases). This CDR3 is CASRLLALFGGGPYNEQFF. CDR3 DNA: TGTGCCAGCAGGTTACTCGCTCTTTTCGGGGGAGGCCCTTACAATGAGCAGTTCTTC.